These 31 T cell receptor beta chains originate from one sample sequenced in a study of blood T cell repertoires in COVID-19. Using immunoSEQ multiplex PCR, the repertoire was profiled, and TCRdb retains in-frame clones only, with some absent. The sample lists more than 200,000 clones, approximately 80% occurring once. The specimen sequenced was peripheral blood. These receptors all come from a man in his 60s with acute or convalescent COVID-19.

V usage is TRBV29-1 and J usage is TRBJ2-3; 7 bases map to TRBD2. Germline assignment: CDR1 SQVTM and CDR2 ANQGSEA. CDR3 length: 16 amino acids. Trimming removed 6 bases from V and 1 base from J; junction bases left unmatched: 13. CDR3 bases: TGCAGCGTGGGAGGGTCGGGGCAGGTGGGCACAGATACGCAGTATTTT. Translating gives CSVGGSGQVGTDTQYF.

This chain connects TRBV9 to TRBJ1-1; D remains unclear. Trimming took 3 bases from V and 3 from J, leaving 3 bases between them. CDR3 length: 11 residues. Germline V gene sequence: CDR1 SGDLS, CDR2 YYNGEE. The CDR3 reads CASSADTEAFF. CDR3 DNA: TGTGCCAGCAGCGCCGACACTGAAGCTTTCTTT.

The table lists this clone with a few counts. In the same sample, other DNA sequences code for this CDR3. The V and J genes are TRBV3-1 (or the pseudogene TRBV3-2) and TRBJ1-5, with a tentative D call TRBD1 (6 bases). V was pared by 1 base and J by 4 bases, with 8 bases between. This CDR3 has 14 amino acids. Looked up from germline, CDR1 is LGHDT and CDR2 is YNNKEL (reference sequence). The CDR3 DNA sequence: TGTGCCAGCAGCCAAGGAACAGGGAATCAGCCCCAGCATTTT. It yields the protein CASSQGTGNQPQHF.

The V call is TRBV5-1, the J call TRBJ2-2, with D tentatively TRBD2 (6 bases). Trimming left V 3 bases short and J 3 bases short, with 15 bases between. The CDR3 runs 16 residues. The germline CDR1 and CDR2 sequences are SGHRS and YFSETQ. The CDR3 nucleotides are TGCGCCAGCAGCTCCCTATCCAGGGACTACACCGGGGAGCTGTTTTTT. This gives the protein CASSSLSRDYTGELFF.

This chain joins TRBV29-1 and TRBJ1-1; the match to TRBD1 covers 8 bases. The V gene's germline CDR1 is SQVTM and CDR2 ANQGSEA. The junction had 7 bases not matched to a gene; V was cut back by 6 bases and J by 4 bases. This CDR3 is built from 13 residues. The CDR3 here is CSVLGTGRTEAFF. CDR3 DNA: TGCAGCGTCCTGGGGACAGGTCGCACTGAAGCTTTCTTT.

The CDR3 loop is CASSPNLRTEAFF. The CDR3 DNA sequence: TGTGCCAGCTCACCAAATCTCAGGACTGAAGCTTTCTTT. The chain couples TRBV18 to TRBJ1-1; no reliable D call. CDR3 length: 13 residues. The germline V gene has CDR1 KGHSH and CDR2 LQKENI. Trimming shortened V by 2 bases and J by 5 bases, and 9 bases separated the two germline ends.

This chain joins TRBV3-1 (or the pseudogene TRBV3-2) and TRBJ2-7; D is unresolved. CDR1 and CDR2 (germline): LGHDT, YNNKEL (reference sequence). V shed 7 bases and J shed 1 base, with 5 bases lying between them. The CDR3 totals 11 residues. The CDR3 loop is CASTGSYEQYF. CDR3 DNA: TGTGCCAGCACCGGGTCCTACGAGCAGTACTTC.

The V and J genes are TRBV6-8 and TRBJ1-4; D is unclear. CDR1 and CDR2 (germline): MNHGY, SAAAGT. Trimming took 8 bases from V and 11 from J, leaving 12 bases between them. The CDR3 extends over 11 amino acids. CDR3 sequence: CASWRRAKLFF. The CDR3 region has the DNA TGTGCCAGCTGGCGGCGGGCTAAACTGTTTTTT.

The chain recombines TRBV6-5 with TRBJ2-7; 10 nucleotides align to TRBD1. The CDR3 has 13 residues. Germline CDR1 is MNHEY and CDR2 is SVGAGI. Trimming cost V 6 bases and J 6 bases; bases outside gene matches: 5. The chain's CDR3 is CASRPGQGIEQYF. The CDR3 DNA follows: TGTGCCAGCAGGCCGGGACAGGGGATCGAGCAGTACTTC.

The V gene is TRBV29-1, the J gene TRBJ2-7; 7 bases are shared with TRBD1. The J segment lost 2 bases and the V segment lost 7 bases, leaving 8 bases of the junction unmatched. This CDR3 is 13 amino acids long. The germline gives CDR1 SQVTM, CDR2 ANQGSEA. Written as DNA, the CDR3 is TGCAGCGCGGCCTCCGGGACAGCCTACGAGCAGTACTTC. Encoded protein: CSAASGTAYEQYF.

Concerning this clone: This same CDR3 is encoded by further DNA sequences in the sample. This chain uses TRBV28 with TRBJ1-2; TRBD1 matches 9 bases. This CDR3 spans 13 amino acids. The trim removed 4 bases at V and 5 bases at J, leaving 2 bases unmatched. The germline V gene encodes CDR1 MDHEN and CDR2 SYDVKM. This chain's CDR3 is CASSSGQGYGYTF. DNA of the CDR3: TGTGCCAGCAGTTCTGGACAGGGGTATGGCTACACCTTC.

The rearrangement joins TRBV3-1 (or the pseudogene TRBV3-2) to TRBJ2-5, with D possibly matching TRBD2 (6 bases). Germline-derived CDR1 and CDR2 are LGHDT and YNNKEL (reference sequence). V dropped 4 bases and J dropped 5 bases, with 14 bases sitting between them. This CDR3 contains 14 residues. The CDR3 loop reads CASSLEGPGETQYF. In DNA, the CDR3 is TGTGCCAGCAGCCTGGAGGGGCCTGGGGAGACCCAGTACTTC.

V is TRBV19 and J is TRBJ1-5, with D perhaps TRBD1 (6 bases). CDR3 length: 16 residues. V gave up 6 bases and J gave up 1 base, with 16 bases separating them. Per the germline V gene, CDR1 is LNHDA and CDR2 is SQIVND (reference sequence). The CDR3 DNA follows: TGTGCCAGTAGCATTTTACCGGGACACAGCAATCAGCCCCAGCATTTT. It translates to CASSILPGHSNQPQHF. Supplemented by reference TRBV19 and TRBJ1-5, the full variable domain reads DGGITQSPKYLFRKEGQNVTLSCEQNLNHDAMYWYRQDPGQGLRLIYYSQIVNDFQKGDIAEGYSVSREKKESFPLTVTSAQKNPTAFYLCASSILPGHSNQPQHFGDGTRLSIL.

The rearrangement joins TRBV5-6 to TRBJ1-4; tentative D call: TRBD1 (6 bases). Germline CDR1 and CDR2: SGHDT and YYEEEE. This CDR3 region has 16 residues. V was trimmed by 0 bases and J by 8 bases, leaving 17 bases between them. CDR3 protein: CASSLADLGASEKLFF. As DNA, the CDR3 is TGTGCCAGCAGCTTGGCCGATCTGGGGGCGTCAGAAAAACTGTTTTTT.

This chain uses TRBV9 with TRBJ2-3; 9 bases fit TRBD2. V lost 4 bases and J lost 2; bases outside the gene matches: 8. Per germline, CDR1 SGDLS and CDR2 YYNGEE. The CDR3 totals 16 residues. CDR3 region: CASSQSRLAATDTQYF. The DNA for the CDR3 is TGTGCCAGCAGCCAATCCCGACTAGCGGCCACAGATACGCAGTATTTT.

The chain combines TRBV27 with TRBJ2-3; 9 bases are shared with TRBD1. Germline V gene sequence: CDR1 MNHEY, CDR2 SMNVEV (reference sequence). V dropped 6 bases and J dropped 1; count of bases not matched to a gene: 20. CDR3 length equals 20 residues. The CDR3 is CASRVGQGKGGGSRTDTQYF. CDR3 in DNA: TGTGCCAGCAGGGTGGGACAGGGTAAAGGTGGTGGGAGTCGCACAGATACGCAGTATTTT.

The genes are TRBV10-2 and TRBJ2-7; 8 bases fit TRBD2. The CDR3 runs to 14 residues. V gave up 7 bases and J gave up 4 bases; unmatched junction bases: 9. Per the germline V gene, CDR1 is WSHSY and CDR2 is SAAADI. The CDR3 nucleotides read TGCGCCAGCACCGAAGCCGGGGGGGTATACGAGCAGTACTTC. Amino acids: CASTEAGGVYEQYF.

The V call is TRBV6-2 or TRBV6-3, the J call TRBJ2-7; no definite D call. The CDR3 totals 16 residues. The V end lost 4 bases, the J end lost 3 bases, and 19 bases lay between the germline ends. CDR1 is MNHEY, CDR2 SVGEGT, per germline. CDR3 amino acids: CASSFLRSFFNYEQYF. The CDR3, as DNA: TGTGCCAGCAGTTTTTTGCGGAGCTTTTTCAACTACGAGCAGTACTTC.

The chain combines TRBV2 with TRBJ2-3; 10 positions agree with TRBD2. The CDR3 loop spans 16 amino acids. Germline V lookup: CDR1 SNHLY, CDR2 FYNNEI. The V segment lost 6 bases and the J segment 4 bases; nucleotides outside the gene matches: 10. CDR3 nucleotides: TGTGCCAGCAGCCTCCGGACTAGCGGTTCTGCAGATACGCAGTATTTT. As protein: CASSLRTSGSADTQYF.

J is TRBJ2-7 and V is TRBV18, with 7 bases lining up with TRBD1. The CDR3 covers 15 residues. In germline, CDR1 is KGHSH, CDR2 LQKENI. The J segment lost 1 base and the V segment lost 6 bases, leaving 9 bases of the junction unmatched. CDR3 nucleotide sequence: TGTGCCAGCTCGGATGGGACAGTGAGGTCCTACGAGCAGTACTTC. Encoded protein: CASSDGTVRSYEQYF.

This clone came up a few times. The V call is TRBV6-6, the J call TRBJ2-7, with D perhaps matching TRBD1 (5 bases). CDR1 MNHNY and CDR2 SVGAGI come from the germline V gene (reference sequence). The CDR3 consists of 11 residues. Trimming cost V 5 bases and J 3 bases, with 5 bases left between them. The CDR3 spells CASSTGYEQYF. CDR3 sequence (DNA): TGTGCCAGCAGTACAGGCTACGAGCAGTACTTC.

This sequence joins TRBV9 and TRBJ1-4, with D unclear. With 4 bases removed from V and 0 bases from J, the gap between germline ends came to 16 bases. Germline-derived CDR1 and CDR2 are SGDLS and YYNGEE. The CDR3 has 17 amino acids. CDR3 coding DNA: TGTGCCAGCAGCCCCCGAGTAATGAGTTCAACTAATGAAAAACTGTTTTTT. Protein sequence: CASSPRVMSSTNEKLFF.

The chain links TRBV2 to TRBJ1-2, with a tentative D call TRBD1 (6 bases). The CDR3 contains 14 residues. Germline lookup yields CDR1 SNHLY and CDR2 FYNNEI. With 7 bases removed from V and 3 bases from J, the gap between germline ends came to 15 bases. The CDR3 coding sequence is TGTGCCAGCAAATTTATGGACAGTCACTATGGCTACACCTTC. This codes for CASKFMDSHYGYTF.

The CDR3 DNA reads TGTGCCAGCAGCTTCAAACAGCGGGGCGCCCACACAGATACGCAGTATTTT. Its protein is CASSFKQRGAHTDTQYF. The genes are TRBV5-4 and TRBJ2-3; 7 bases fit TRBD2. Germline-derived CDR1 and CDR2 are SGHNT and YYREEE (reference sequence). Germline trimming cut 2 bases from V and 2 bases from J; bases unmatched to any gene: 11. The CDR3 runs to 17 residues.

This clone was counted between two and nine times. The V call is TRBV4-1, the J call TRBJ2-7, with TRBD1 as a possible D gene (5 bases). There are 13 residues in the CDR3. CDR1 and CDR2 from the germline V gene are MGHRA and YSYEKL. V dropped 4 bases and J dropped 4 bases, with 11 bases sitting between them. The CDR3 DNA follows: TGCGCCAGCAGCCTCCAGGGTAATTACGAGCAGTACTTC. It yields the protein CASSLQGNYEQYF.

V usage is TRBV5-1 and J usage is TRBJ2-1; the D gene is possibly TRBD1 (6 bases). Germline CDR1 is SGHRS and CDR2 is YFSETQ. Deletions cut 3 bases from V and 7 bases from J, with 14 bases between. This CDR3 has 14 residues. This CDR3 reads CASSSSAGVNEQFF. The CDR3 DNA follows: TGCGCCAGCAGCTCTTCGGCAGGGGTAAATGAGCAGTTCTTC. Variable domain in full (rest from reference TRBV5-1 and TRBJ2-1): KAGVTQTPRYLIKTRGQQVTLSCSPISGHRSVSWYQQTPGQGLQFLFEYFSETQRNKGNFPGRFSGRQFSNSRSEMNVSTLELGDSALYLCASSSSAGVNEQFFGPGTRLTVL.

The V gene is TRBV4-3, the J gene TRBJ1-6; D is undetermined. With 3 bases removed from V and 8 bases from J, the gap between germline ends came to 14 bases. CDR3 length: 15 amino acids. CDR1 is LGHNA, CDR2 YSLEER, per germline. The CDR3 region is CASSQLAHSDSPLHF. The DNA for the CDR3 is TGCGCCAGCAGCCAGTTGGCCCACAGTGATTCACCCCTCCACTTT.

The chain carries TRBV5-1 and TRBJ1-2; possible D gene TRBD1, 6 bases. Trimming removed 0 bases from V and 3 bases from J, with 15 bases in between. There are 16 residues in the CDR3. Germline-derived CDR1 and CDR2 are SGHRS and YFSETQ. The CDR3 here is CASSLAGQQRDYGYTF. The CDR3 coding sequence is TGCGCCAGCAGCTTGGCCGGACAGCAACGGGACTATGGCTACACCTTC.

The chain joins TRBV9 to TRBJ2-7, with 9 bases aligning to TRBD1. This CDR3 is built from 15 residues. The germline CDR1 and CDR2 sequences are SGDLS and YYNGEE. V gave up 1 base and J gave up 4 bases; unmatched junction bases: 6. CDR3 bases: TGTGCCAGCAGCGTATCGACAGGGGGACGGTACGAGCAGTACTTC. Encoded protein: CASSVSTGGRYEQYF. The full variable domain, rest sourced from reference TRBV9 and TRBJ2-7, is DSGVTQTPKHLITATGQRVTLRCSPRSGDLSVYWYQQSLDQGLQFLIQYYNGEERAKGNILERFSAQQFPDLHSELNLSSLELGDSALYFCASSVSTGGRYEQYFGPGTRLTVT.

The rearrangement links TRBV6-5 to TRBJ2-1; 7 bases agree with TRBD2. Germline assignment: CDR1 MNHEY and CDR2 SVGAGI. This CDR3 is built from 15 residues. V trimming: 6 bases; J trimming: 1 base; junction bases outside the gene matches: 6. The CDR3 loop reads CASSLGGVSYNEQFF. CDR3 nucleotide sequence: TGTGCCAGCAGCTTGGGAGGGGTGTCCTACAATGAGCAGTTCTTC.

The chain recombines TRBV7-9 with TRBJ2-2, with TRBD2 matching 10 bases. Germline-derived CDR1 and CDR2 are SEHNR and FQNEAQ (reference sequence). The CDR3 has 17 amino acids. The V and J ends lost 5 bases and 4 bases, in that order; junction bases with no gene match: 10. Here the CDR3 DNA reads TGTGCCAGCAGCCGACCGGGACTAGCGCGAATCACCGGGGAGCTGTTTTTT. It yields the protein CASSRPGLARITGELFF.